The 14 T cell receptor beta chains given below trace back to one sample, sequenced in a study of cytomegalovirus exposure and HLA in healthy donors. PCR was performed using 60 Vbeta and 13 Jbeta primers. Measured with immunoSEQ multiplex PCR; TCRdb has only the in-frame clones, and not every one. The sample carries hundreds of thousands of clones, approximately 70% recorded once. Sequences were obtained from PBMCs. These receptors were taken from a man aged 40-55 years in good health and CMV-seropositive.

This clone was picked up a small number of times. J is TRBJ2-7 and V is TRBV5-5; the D gene is possibly TRBD1 (6 bases). This CDR3 has 12 amino acids. Germline V gene data show CDR1 as SGHKS and CDR2 as YYEKEE (reference sequence). Trimming left V 4 bases short and J 3 bases short, with 8 bases between. The CDR3 DNA reads TGTGCCAGCAGCAAGGACAGCTACGAGCAGTACTTC. Translation gives CASSKDSYEQYF.

The genes are TRBV5-1 and TRBJ1-2; maybe TRBD1 (5 bases). This CDR3 spans 14 amino acids. Trimming stripped 0 bases from V and 4 bases from J, with 10 bases between. CDR1 and CDR2 (germline): SGHRS, YFSETQ. The CDR3 protein is CASSLAGTGYGYTF. In DNA form, the CDR3 reads TGCGCCAGCAGCTTGGCAGGGACTGGCTATGGCTACACCTTC.

The rearrangement uses TRBV19 and TRBJ1-4, with a possible D match to TRBD1 (6 bases). The germline V gene has CDR1 LNHDA and CDR2 SQIVND (reference sequence). The V gene lost 7 bases and the J gene lost 10 bases, with 22 bases spanning the gap. The CDR3 totals 15 residues. The CDR3 bases are TGTGCCAGTACCTCCGGGGCTGGGGGCAGGGGAAAACTGTTTTTT. It specifies CASTSGAGGRGKLFF.

The chain recombines TRBV12-5 with TRBJ2-7, with 7 bases fitting TRBD1. This CDR3 region has 15 residues. With 2 bases clipped from V and 3 bases from J, the junction kept 7 bases outside the gene matches. Germline V gives CDR1 LGHNT, CDR2 FRNRAP. The CDR3 spells CASGLPRPGGYEQYF. Written as DNA, the CDR3 is TGTGCTAGTGGTTTGCCCCGGCCAGGGGGCTACGAGCAGTACTTC.

The V and J genes are TRBV2 and TRBJ1-2; D is ambiguous. In germline, CDR1 is SNHLY, CDR2 FYNNEI. The CDR3 runs 15 residues. V was clipped by 0 bases and J by 3 bases, with 11 bases between them. The CDR3 protein is CASSEARGTDYGYTF. DNA of the CDR3: TGTGCCAGCAGTGAAGCCCGGGGAACCGACTATGGCTACACCTTC. Full variable domain (outside the CDR3, taken from reference TRBV2 and TRBJ1-2): EPEVTQTPSHQVTQMGQEVILRCVPISNHLYFYWYRQILGQKVEFLVSFYNNEISEKSEIFDDQFSVERPDGSNFTLKIRSTKLEDSAMYFCASSEARGTDYGYTFGSGTRLTVV.

This sequence joins TRBV13 and TRBJ2-3, with D unclear. Germline CDR1 reads PRHDT; CDR2 reads FYEKMQ (reference sequence). The CDR3 has 12 residues. V was pared by 5 bases and J by 5 bases, with 8 bases between. In DNA form, the CDR3 reads TGTGCCAGCAGCCGTCGAGGAGATACGCAGTATTTT. Its protein is CASSRRGDTQYF.

The rearrangement links TRBV28 to TRBJ2-3; maybe TRBD1 (6 bases). The CDR3 is 15 residues long. Germline CDR1 reads MDHEN; CDR2 reads SYDVKM. V shed 3 bases and J shed 6 bases, with 16 bases lying between them. CDR3: CASSFFGSGEDTQYF. The CDR3 bases are TGTGCCAGCAGTTTCTTCGGGTCAGGGGAGGATACGCAGTATTTT.

The V gene is TRBV6-1, the J gene TRBJ2-7; D gene ambiguous. Per the germline V gene, CDR1 is MNHNS and CDR2 is SASEGT. V lost 5 bases and J lost 2, with 13 bases in between. The CDR3 covers 14 residues. The CDR3 DNA follows: TGTGCCAGCAGTCGAAACCAACTTGCCTACGAGCAGTACTTC. Protein sequence: CASSRNQLAYEQYF.

The sample holds a few counts of this clone. The chain joins TRBV5-5 to TRBJ2-3, with 9 bases identical to TRBD1. Losses at the gene ends were 1 base for V and 6 bases for J; bases not matched to a gene: 3. Germline CDR1 reads SGHKS; CDR2 reads YYEKEE (reference sequence). This CDR3 is built from 14 residues. The CDR3 region is CASSLTGGRDTQYF. The CDR3 coding sequence is TGTGCCAGCAGCTTGACAGGGGGCAGGGATACGCAGTATTTT.

The rearrangement uses TRBV7-2 and TRBJ1-1; no firm D call. There are 14 residues in the CDR3. Trimming removed 4 bases from V and 8 bases from J, with 17 bases in between. The germline CDR1 and CDR2 sequences are SGHTA and FQGNSA. DNA of the CDR3: TGTGCCAGCAGCTCATCCTTTTGGGCCGAAGAAGCTTTCTTT. Encoded protein: CASSSSFWAEEAFF.

This clone appeared a few times. This chain uses TRBV27 with TRBJ1-2; 10 positions match TRBD1. The germline gives CDR1 MNHEY, CDR2 SMNVEV (reference sequence). After removal of 6 bases from V and 2 bases from J, the junction contained 3 bases not matched to a gene. This CDR3 spans 14 amino acids. The chain's CDR3 is CASRTGGTNYGYTF. CDR3 sequence (DNA): TGTGCCAGCAGGACAGGGGGCACCAACTATGGCTACACCTTC.

The chain combines TRBV5-8 with TRBJ2-7; 9 bases agree with TRBD1. Germline CDR1 and CDR2: SGHTS and YDEGEE. The CDR3 has 14 residues. Trimming removed 4 bases from V and 4 bases from J; junction bases left unmatched: 6. CDR3 loop: CASSPGQGRYEQYF. The CDR3 DNA reads TGTGCCAGCAGCCCAGGACAGGGGAGGTACGAGCAGTACTTC.

This chain connects TRBV6-4 to TRBJ2-3; TRBD1 is a possible D gene (5 bases). Germline CDR1 MRHNA, CDR2 SNTAGT. The CDR3 covers 10 residues. V shed 7 bases and J shed 6 bases, with 5 bases lying between them. CDR3 coding DNA: TGTGCCAGCAACAGGGATACGCAGTATTTT. It is translated as CASNRDTQYF.

This chain uses TRBV9 with TRBJ2-5, with 12 nucleotides matching TRBD2. This CDR3 has 15 residues. Germline V gene sequence: CDR1 SGDLS, CDR2 YYNGEE. The V segment lost 6 bases and the J segment 2 bases; nucleotides outside the gene matches: 5. DNA for the CDR3: TGTGCCAGCACCCTAGCGGGGGGGCGGCAAGAGACCCAGTACTTC. Amino acid sequence: CASTLAGGRQETQYF.